Below are 14 T cell receptor beta chains sequenced from a single sample in a study of T cell repertoires in cytomegalovirus infection. Each CDR3 protein gets one entry after TCRdb re-called the reads with MiXCR. The sample holds hundreds of thousands of distinct CDR3 sequences; roughly 16% are singletons and the top ten take more than 10%. The sequencing sample was made of PBMCs. The receptors come from a human donor in good health (CMV status not recorded). Some clones in this sample may be carry-over from other donors' samples.

In this sample, this clonotype turned up a few times. V and J are TRBV5-1 and TRBJ2-1, with 11 bases matching TRBD2. CDR1 is SGHRS, CDR2 YFSETQ, per germline. This CDR3 has 16 amino acids. The junction had 7 bases not matched to a gene; V was cut back by 1 base and J by 7 bases. The DNA for the CDR3 is TGCGCCAGCAGCTTGTTCGCTAGCGGGAGGAGAAATGAGCAGTTCTTC. Encoded protein: CASSLFASGRRNEQFF.

This clonotype was counted only a few times. The J gene is TRBJ2-1, the V gene TRBV4-3, with 12 bases identical to TRBD2. Trimming removed 0 bases from V and 7 bases from J; junction bases left unmatched: 7. CDR3 size: 17 residues. Germline CDR1 and CDR2: LGHNA and YSLEER. The CDR3 bases are TGCGCCAGCAGCCAAGAACAGCTAGCGGGGGGGCGGAATGAGCAGTTCTTC. This gives the protein CASSQEQLAGGRNEQFF.

The table lists this clonotype with a few counts. The V gene is TRBV12-3 or TRBV12-4, the J gene TRBJ2-3; D not certain. The germline V and J ends were trimmed by 5 bases and 2 bases, with 8 bases remaining between them. CDR3 length: 13 residues. CDR3 protein: CASSPDPTDTQYF. CDR3 DNA: TGTGCCAGCAGTCCCGACCCCACAGATACGCAGTATTTT.

This clonotype was seen ten or more times. The rearrangement links TRBV4-2 to TRBJ2-1, with TRBD2 matching over 7 bases. From germline, CDR1 is LGHNA and CDR2 YNFKEQ. V dropped 0 bases and J dropped 10; count of bases not matched to a gene: 9. The CDR3 length is 15 residues. The CDR3 region has the DNA TGTGCCAGCAGCCAAGAGTCGGGGGGAGCGAACGAGCAGTTCTTC. It yields the protein CASSQESGGANEQFF.

This clonotype was observed a handful of times. The rearrangement uses TRBV10-3 and TRBJ1-1, with TRBD1 matching 11 bases. The junction had 10 bases not matched to a gene; V was cut back by 8 bases and J by 11 bases. Germline V CDR1 and CDR2: ENHRY, SYGVKD. CDR3 length: 13 residues. As DNA, the CDR3 is TGTGCCATCGGGGGGGGACAGGGGGTTGAGGCTTTCTTT. It yields the protein CAIGGGQGVEAFF.

In regard to this clonotype: This may arise from a read error, as a much more abundant clone is one base away. The CDR3 nucleotides are TGTGCCAGCAGCATACAGGAGAACACTGAAGCTTTCTTT. Protein product: CASSIQENTEAFF. This chain joins TRBV12-3 or TRBV12-4 and TRBJ1-1, with TRBD1 as a possible D gene (5 bases). V lost 6 bases to trimming and J lost 1 base, with 9 bases between them. CDR3 length equals 13 residues.

This clonotype turned up a few times. The J gene is TRBJ1-1, the V gene TRBV7-2; D unclear. The length of the CDR3 is 15 residues. Trimming removed 1 base from V and 0 bases from J, with 9 bases in between. Germline V gene sequence: CDR1 SGHTA, CDR2 FQGNSA. This CDR3 is CASSLVDGLNTEAFF. The CDR3 DNA follows: TGTGCCAGCAGCTTAGTCGACGGCTTGAACACTGAAGCTTTCTTT.

This clonotype was found many times. The chain has TRBV7-2 and TRBJ2-7; no reliable D call. V shed 0 bases and J shed 0 bases, with 6 bases lying between them. The CDR3 has 14 amino acids. Germline values: CDR1 SGHTA, CDR2 FQGNSA. The CDR3 protein is CASSLALVSYEQYF. The CDR3 DNA is TGTGCCAGCAGCTTAGCCCTAGTCTCCTACGAGCAGTACTTC.

This rearrangement joins TRBV4-3 to TRBJ1-2; no definite D call. The germline V gene has CDR1 LGHNA and CDR2 YSLEER. The CDR3 is 14 amino acids. V lost 3 bases, J lost 9 bases, and 17 bases lay in between. Here the CDR3 reads CASSQALGIGRYTF. CDR3 in DNA: TGCGCCAGCAGCCAGGCCTTGGGTATTGGACGCTACACCTTC.

This clonotype was found once. The chain links TRBV18 to TRBJ1-4; tentative D call: TRBD1 (6 bases). This CDR3 region has 15 residues. The V and J ends lost 3 bases and 4 bases respectively, with 12 bases between them. In germline, CDR1 is KGHSH, CDR2 LQKENI. The CDR3 loop is CASSPQGIINEKLFF. Here the CDR3 DNA reads TGTGCCAGCTCACCTCAGGGGATTATTAATGAAAAACTGTTTTTT.

The genes are TRBV2 and TRBJ1-1, with unresolved D. Per germline, CDR1 SNHLY and CDR2 FYNNEI. V gave up 7 bases and J gave up 3 bases, with 6 bases separating them. The CDR3 is made up of 11 amino acids. The CDR3 DNA reads TGTGCCAGCACAAGGGACACTGAAGCTTTCTTT. Protein product: CASTRDTEAFF.

Ten or more counts support this clonotype. This rearrangement joins TRBV28 to TRBJ2-3; tentatively, D is TRBD2 (6 bases). The CDR3 is 18 amino acids. Per germline, CDR1 MDHEN and CDR2 SYDVKM. The V gene lost 2 bases and the J gene lost 0 bases, with 18 bases spanning the gap. Here the CDR3 DNA reads TGTGCCAGCAGTTTAGAATTGCTGGGGGGTTCTAGCACAGATACGCAGTATTTT. As protein: CASSLELLGGSSTDTQYF.

The chain recombines TRBV7-2 with TRBJ2-5; tentative D call: TRBD1 (6 bases). The CDR3 totals 13 residues. Trimming removed 9 bases from V and 1 base from J, with 12 bases in between. In germline, CDR1 is SGHTA, CDR2 FQGNSA. CDR3 sequence: CASGGVPQETQYF. The CDR3 DNA is TGTGCCAGTGGGGGCGTCCCCCAAGAGACCCAGTACTTC.

This clonotype showed up just a few times. This chain links TRBV5-1 with TRBJ2-1, with 11 bases matching TRBD2. With 4 bases clipped from V and 3 bases from J, the junction kept 6 bases outside the gene matches. The germline V gene has CDR1 SGHRS and CDR2 YFSETQ. The CDR3 has 16 amino acids. The CDR3 coding sequence is TGCGCCAGCAGCCCTGGACTAGCGGGTGACTACAATGAGCAGTTCTTC. Its translation is CASSPGLAGDYNEQFF.